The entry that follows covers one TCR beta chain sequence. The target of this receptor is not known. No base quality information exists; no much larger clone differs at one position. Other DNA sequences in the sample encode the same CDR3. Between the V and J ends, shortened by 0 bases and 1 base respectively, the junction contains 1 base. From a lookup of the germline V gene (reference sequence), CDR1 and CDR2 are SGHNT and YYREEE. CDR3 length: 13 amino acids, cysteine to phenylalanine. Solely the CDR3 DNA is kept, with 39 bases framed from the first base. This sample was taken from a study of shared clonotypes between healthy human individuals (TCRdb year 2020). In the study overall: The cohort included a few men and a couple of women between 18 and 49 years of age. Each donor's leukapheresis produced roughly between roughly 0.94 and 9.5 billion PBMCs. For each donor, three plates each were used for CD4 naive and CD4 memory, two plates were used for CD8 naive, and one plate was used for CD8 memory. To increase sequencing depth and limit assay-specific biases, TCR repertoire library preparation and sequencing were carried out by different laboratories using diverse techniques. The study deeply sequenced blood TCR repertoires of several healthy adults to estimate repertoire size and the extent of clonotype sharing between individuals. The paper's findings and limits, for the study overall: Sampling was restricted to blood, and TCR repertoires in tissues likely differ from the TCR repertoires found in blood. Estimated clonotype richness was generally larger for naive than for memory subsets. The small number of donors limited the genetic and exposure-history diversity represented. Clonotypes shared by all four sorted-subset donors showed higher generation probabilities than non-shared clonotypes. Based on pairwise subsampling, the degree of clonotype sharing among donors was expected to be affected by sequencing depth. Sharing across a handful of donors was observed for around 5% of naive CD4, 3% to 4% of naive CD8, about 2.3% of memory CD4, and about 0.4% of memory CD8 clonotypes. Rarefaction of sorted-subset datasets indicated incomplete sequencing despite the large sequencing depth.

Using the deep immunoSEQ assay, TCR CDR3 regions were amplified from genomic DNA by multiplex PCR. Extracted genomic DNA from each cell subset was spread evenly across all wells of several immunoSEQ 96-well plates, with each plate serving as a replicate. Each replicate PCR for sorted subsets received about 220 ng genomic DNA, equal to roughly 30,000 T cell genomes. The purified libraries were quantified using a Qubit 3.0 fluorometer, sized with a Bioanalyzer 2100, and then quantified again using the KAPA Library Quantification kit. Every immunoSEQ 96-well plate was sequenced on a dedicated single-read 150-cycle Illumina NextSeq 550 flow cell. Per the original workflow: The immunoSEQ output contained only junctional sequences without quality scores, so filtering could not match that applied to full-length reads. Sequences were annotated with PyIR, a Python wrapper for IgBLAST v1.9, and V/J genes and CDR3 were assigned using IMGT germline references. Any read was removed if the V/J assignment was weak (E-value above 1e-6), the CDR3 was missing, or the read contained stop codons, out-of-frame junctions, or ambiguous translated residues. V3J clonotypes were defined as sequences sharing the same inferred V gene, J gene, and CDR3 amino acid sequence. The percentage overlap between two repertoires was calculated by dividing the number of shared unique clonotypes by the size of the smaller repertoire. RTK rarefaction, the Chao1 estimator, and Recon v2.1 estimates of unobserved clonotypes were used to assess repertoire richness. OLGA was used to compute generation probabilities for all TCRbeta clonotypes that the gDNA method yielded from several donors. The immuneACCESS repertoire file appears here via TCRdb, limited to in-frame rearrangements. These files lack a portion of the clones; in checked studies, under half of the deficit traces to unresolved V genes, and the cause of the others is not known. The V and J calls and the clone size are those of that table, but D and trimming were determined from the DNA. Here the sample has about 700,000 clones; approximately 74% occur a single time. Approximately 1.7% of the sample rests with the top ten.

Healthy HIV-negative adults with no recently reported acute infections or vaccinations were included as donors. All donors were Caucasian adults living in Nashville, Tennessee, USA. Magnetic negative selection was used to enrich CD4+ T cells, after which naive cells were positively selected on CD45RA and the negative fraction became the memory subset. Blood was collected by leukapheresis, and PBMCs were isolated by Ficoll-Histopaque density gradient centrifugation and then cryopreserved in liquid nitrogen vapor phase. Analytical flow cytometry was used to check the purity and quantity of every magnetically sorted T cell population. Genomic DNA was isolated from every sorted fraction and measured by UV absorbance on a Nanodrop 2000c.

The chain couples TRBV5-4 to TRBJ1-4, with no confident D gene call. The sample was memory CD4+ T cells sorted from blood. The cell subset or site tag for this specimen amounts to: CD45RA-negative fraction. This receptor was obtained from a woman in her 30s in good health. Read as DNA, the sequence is TGTGCCAGCAGCTTGGAAACTAATGAAAAACTGTTTTTT. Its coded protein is CASSLETNEKLFF.